The next 17 T cell receptor beta chains were all read from a single sample in a study of blood T cell repertoires in COVID-19. The table came from immunoSEQ multiplex PCR; TCRdb's copy has only in-frame clones and leaves some out. Among about 170,000 clones listed, roughly 80% were seen once. The material sequenced was peripheral blood. These receptors were obtained from a man between 60 and 70 years old with acute or convalescent COVID-19.

The chain has TRBV19 and TRBJ2-3; 11 bases map to TRBD2. This CDR3 has 19 residues. V lost 2 bases to trimming and J lost 0 bases; unmatched junction nucleotides: 10. Per germline, CDR1 LNHDA and CDR2 SQIVND (reference sequence). Here the CDR3 DNA reads TGTGCCAGTAGTATACGATCGGGACTAGCGGTACCTAGCACAGATACGCAGTATTTT. Translated, it gives CASSIRSGLAVPSTDTQYF.

The chain uses TRBV29-1 and TRBJ1-1, with D hard to call. Germline V gene data show CDR1 as SQVTM and CDR2 as ANQGSEA. The CDR3 totals 11 residues. V lost 2 bases and J lost 1, with 2 bases in between. Here the CDR3 DNA reads TGCAGCGTTGAACAGAACACTGAAGCTTTCTTT. It specifies CSVEQNTEAFF.

The chain couples TRBV19 to TRBJ1-5; D may be TRBD1 (6 bases). Germline V gene data show CDR1 as LNHDA and CDR2 as SQIVND (reference sequence). The CDR3 spans 16 residues. Trimming pared 0 bases from V and 3 bases from J, leaving 12 bases between. The CDR3 spells CASSIEGQGNNQPQHF. In DNA form, the CDR3 reads TGTGCCAGTAGTATAGAGGGTCAGGGGAACAATCAGCCCCAGCATTTT.

The chain has TRBV7-2 and TRBJ1-6, with a tentative D call TRBD1 (6 bases). V gave up 5 bases and J gave up 6 bases, with 14 bases separating them. CDR1 is SGHTA and CDR2 is FQGNSA in the germline V gene. The CDR3 extends over 15 amino acids. For the CDR3, the DNA is TGTGCCAGCAGCGGCCGGGACATTCTTAATTCACCCCTCCACTTT. Its protein is CASSGRDILNSPLHF.

This clone was seen just once. The J gene is TRBJ2-3, the V gene TRBV27; 7 bases are shared with TRBD1. Trimming took 6 bases from V and 0 from J; bases not matched to a gene: 9. CDR3 length equals 16 residues. The germline V gene has CDR1 MNHEY and CDR2 SMNVEV (reference sequence). The CDR3 bases are TGTGCCAGCAGACCAAACGACAGGGTCAGCACAGATACGCAGTATTTT. Protein sequence: CASRPNDRVSTDTQYF.

The rearrangement uses TRBV28 and TRBJ1-3; D is unclear. Trimming took 1 base from V and 2 from J, leaving 6 bases between them. The CDR3 length is 14 residues. Germline V CDR1 and CDR2: MDHEN, SYDVKM. This CDR3 reads CASSLSGPGNTIYF. The CDR3 bases are TGTGCCAGCAGTTTATCTGGCCCTGGAAACACCATATATTTT.

This rearrangement joins TRBV5-6 to TRBJ2-1; the match to TRBD2 covers 11 bases. Per germline, CDR1 SGHDT and CDR2 YYEEEE. J lost 9 bases, V lost 3 bases, and 5 bases had no gene match. The CDR3 has 14 residues. CDR3 residues: CASSYSGGASEQFF. In nucleotides, the CDR3 is TGTGCCAGCAGCTATAGCGGGGGGGCGAGTGAGCAGTTCTTC.

The gene calls are TRBV10-3 and TRBJ1-5, with 8 bases identical to TRBD1. There are 16 residues in the CDR3. V was pared by 4 bases and J by 2 bases, with 7 bases of the junction left unmatched. Looked up from germline, CDR1 is ENHRY and CDR2 is SYGVKD. CDR3 loop: CAISGTGLRGNQPQHF. The CDR3 coding sequence is TGTGCCATCAGTGGGACAGGGCTCAGGGGCAATCAGCCCCAGCATTTT.

This clone was picked up a small number of times. The chain combines TRBV13 with TRBJ1-5; 11 positions agree with TRBD1. The CDR3 is 16 residues long. J was trimmed by 5 bases and V by 3 bases; bases with no gene match: 6. CDR1 is PRHDT, CDR2 FYEKMQ, per germline (reference sequence). This chain's CDR3 is CASSFLGQGGHQPQHF. CDR3 DNA sequence: TGTGCCAGCAGCTTCCTGGGACAGGGGGGGCATCAGCCCCAGCATTTT.

V and J are TRBV5-1 and TRBJ1-1; TRBD1 is a possible D gene (5 bases). The V gene's germline CDR1 is SGHRS and CDR2 YFSETQ. CDR3 size: 16 residues. Trimming stripped 0 bases from V and 3 bases from J, with 15 bases between. The chain's CDR3 is CASSLAQFGGDTEAFF. The CDR3 nucleotides are TGCGCCAGCAGCTTGGCCCAATTCGGGGGTGACACTGAAGCTTTCTTT.

The chain couples TRBV9 to TRBJ2-7; 8 nucleotides align to TRBD1. The germline CDR1 and CDR2 sequences are SGDLS and YYNGEE. The CDR3 is 12 residues long. V trimming: 5 bases; J trimming: 6 bases; junction bases outside the gene matches: 4. DNA of the CDR3: TGTGCCAGCAGTGGACAGGGTGCCGAGCAGTACTTC. Its protein product is CASSGQGAEQYF.

This rearrangement joins TRBV28 to TRBJ2-1; TRBD1 matches 10 bases. CDR3 length: 14 residues. Trimming cost V 6 bases and J 5 bases; bases outside gene matches: 4. Germline V gene sequence: CDR1 MDHEN, CDR2 SYDVKM. This CDR3 is CASSRQGAHNEQFF. DNA for the CDR3: TGTGCCAGCAGCCGACAGGGGGCCCACAATGAGCAGTTCTTC.

The chain is built from TRBV4-1 and TRBJ1-1; 9 bases agree with TRBD1. The CDR3 length is 15 residues. Germline V gene lookup returns CDR1 MGHRA and CDR2 YSYEKL. V gave up 1 base and J gave up 3 bases; unmatched junction bases: 3. This chain's CDR3 is CASSQGRQGDTEAFF. The CDR3 nucleotides read TGCGCCAGCAGCCAAGGCCGACAGGGGGACACTGAAGCTTTCTTT.

This clone was counted only a few times. V is TRBV6-5 and J is TRBJ2-1, with 7 bases fitting TRBD2. Germline-derived CDR1 and CDR2 are MNHEY and SVGAGI. CDR3 length equals 14 residues. With 5 bases clipped from V and 2 bases from J, the junction kept 3 bases outside the gene matches. CDR3 DNA: TGTGCCAGCAGTCCTAGCGGTCCCTACAATGAGCAGTTCTTC. Translated: CASSPSGPYNEQFF.

This chain uses TRBV12-3 or TRBV12-4 with TRBJ1-2; D gene ambiguous. With 1 base removed from V and 0 bases from J, the gap between germline ends came to 3 bases. This CDR3 region has 13 residues. The CDR3 region is CASSLDTNYGYTF. The DNA of the CDR3 is TGTGCCAGCAGTTTAGACACTAACTATGGCTACACCTTC.

The V gene is TRBV6-6, the J gene TRBJ2-7; 7 positions match TRBD1. The CDR3 consists of 13 residues. With V trimmed by 7 bases and J by 3 bases, 6 bases remained unmatched. CDR1 is MNHNY and CDR2 is SVGAGI in the germline V gene (reference sequence). The CDR3 DNA sequence: TGTGCCAGCACCCCGGCAGGGGGCTACGAGCAGTACTTC. Amino acids: CASTPAGGYEQYF.

The chain couples TRBV23-1 to TRBJ2-3; D gene uncertain. TRBV23-1 is given ORF status, its function remaining uncertain. V was trimmed by 4 bases and J by 1 base, leaving 6 bases between them. This CDR3 region has 13 residues. For the CDR3, the DNA is TGCGCCAGCAGTCGTCAGGGCACAGATACGCAGTATTTT. It codes for CASSRQGTDTQYF.